The 31 T cell receptor beta chains reported below all come from one sample, sequenced in a study of T cells after yellow fever vaccination. TCRdb called the 5' RACE reads again in MiXCR, with one record for every CDR3 protein. The repertoire holds roughly 100,000 distinct CDR3 sequences, with 8.9% as singletons. The material sequenced was CD8+ T cells not binding an NS4B(214-222) dextramer, sorted from PBMCs, taken less than 16 days after the first yellow fever vaccination. The receptors were sampled from a young man who received the YFV17D yellow fever vaccine.

This clonotype was seen ten or more times. The rearrangement uses TRBV11-2 and TRBJ2-2; D is unclear. CDR3 length equals 18 residues. Germline lookup yields CDR1 SGHAT and CDR2 FQNNGV. The V gene lost 5 bases and the J gene lost 2 bases, with 21 bases spanning the gap. The CDR3 spells CASSPHRTGIPNTGELFF. The DNA for the CDR3 is TGTGCCAGCAGCCCACACCGTACTGGAATCCCTAACACCGGGGAGCTGTTTTTT. The whole variable domain, filled in from reference TRBV11-2 and TRBJ2-2, reads EAGVAQSPRYKIIEKRQSVAFWCNPISGHATLYWYQQILGQGPKLLIQFQNNGVVDDSQLPKDRFSAERLKGVDSTLKIQPAKLEDSAVYLCASSPHRTGIPNTGELFFGEGSRLTVL.

This clonotype showed up just a few times. The J gene is TRBJ1-4, the V gene TRBV6-1; 8 positions match TRBD1. This CDR3 is 15 amino acids long. The V and J ends lost 5 bases and 7 bases, in that order; junction bases with no gene match: 9. Germline V gives CDR1 MNHNS, CDR2 SASEGT. Here the CDR3 reads CASSHGQGIGEKLFF. CDR3 DNA: TGTGCCAGCAGTCATGGACAGGGCATCGGTGAAAAACTGTTTTTT.

On this clonotype itself: A junction end diverges from the germline sequence, so it may reflect a read error. The genes are TRBV12-3 or TRBV12-4 and TRBJ2-3, with D uncertain. This CDR3 has 11 residues. This CDR3 is CASSLADMQYF. Here the CDR3 DNA reads TGTGCCAGCAGTTTAGCGGATATGCAGTATTTT.

Only a few counts were recorded for this clonotype. This sequence joins TRBV27 and TRBJ2-5; tentative D call: TRBD2 (6 bases). The CDR3 is 16 residues long. Germline values: CDR1 MNHEY, CDR2 SMNVEV (reference sequence). V was trimmed by 5 bases and J by 1 base, leaving 17 bases between them. The CDR3 region is CASSMGLLNPQETQYF. CDR3 DNA: TGTGCCAGCAGTATGGGACTTCTCAACCCCCAAGAGACCCAGTACTTC.

V gene TRBV4-1 combines with J gene TRBJ2-3; D not resolved. Germline V gene lookup returns CDR1 MGHRA and CDR2 YSYEKL. The ends were cut back, 5 bases at V and 5 bases at J, with 14 bases in the middle. This CDR3 has 14 residues. The CDR3: CASSKRAVGDTQYF. The CDR3 coding sequence is TGCGCCAGCAGCAAGAGAGCCGTCGGAGATACGCAGTATTTT.

This clonotype was recorded many times. The rearrangement uses TRBV20-1 and TRBJ2-4, with D hard to call. The CDR3 is 10 amino acids. The V and J ends lost 5 bases and 6 bases respectively, with 5 bases between them. The V gene's germline CDR1 is DFQATT and CDR2 SNEGSKA (reference sequence). This chain's CDR3 is CSAGPNIQYF. The CDR3 DNA is TGCAGTGCTGGTCCAAACATTCAGTACTTC.

The chain is built from TRBV6-5 and TRBJ1-1; D may be TRBD1 (6 bases). Trimming shortened V by 2 bases and J by 2 bases, and 12 bases separated the two germline ends. The CDR3 runs to 15 residues. Germline V lookup: CDR1 MNHEY, CDR2 SVGAGI. This chain's CDR3 is CASSYGGRVNTEAFF. The CDR3 DNA reads as TGTGCCAGCAGTTACGGGGGGCGGGTAAACACTGAAGCTTTCTTT.

The sample holds a few counts of this clonotype. The chain couples TRBV28 to TRBJ2-7, with D unclear. V was pared by 10 bases and J by 3 bases, with 16 bases between. The CDR3 consists of 13 residues. CDR1 and CDR2 from the germline V gene are MDHEN and SYDVKM. The CDR3 here is CATSRPSVYEQYV. The CDR3 DNA follows: TGTGCCACCTCACGTCCGTCGGTCTACGAGCAGTACGTC.

CDR3 bases: TGTGCCAGCAGCTCCCCCACTGAAGCTTTCTTT. This translates into CASSSPTEAFF. The chain recombines TRBV7-9 with TRBJ1-1; unclear D gene. Germline V lookup: CDR1 SEHNR, CDR2 FQNEAQ (reference sequence). CDR3 length: 11 residues. With 4 bases removed from V and 4 bases from J, the gap between germline ends came to 4 bases.

The CDR3 coding sequence is TGTGCCAGCAGCTTAGCCGGGACCGACACAGATACGCAGTATTTT. It codes for CASSLAGTDTDTQYF. The genes are TRBV11-3 and TRBJ2-3; D possibly uses TRBD1 or TRBD2 (5 bases each). Germline CDR1 and CDR2: SGHNT and YENEEA. The CDR3 has 15 amino acids. V lost 1 base and J 2 bases, leaving 10 bases between the germline ends.

This clonotype came up a few times. The chain joins TRBV7-3 to TRBJ2-1, with 14 nucleotides matching TRBD2. The CDR3 has 14 residues. Germline CDR1 reads SGHTA; CDR2 reads FQGTGA. Unmatched junction bases numbered 1, after V lost 3 bases and J lost 9 bases. The chain's CDR3 is CASSLGLAGVEQFF. Written as DNA, the CDR3 is TGTGCCAGCAGCTTGGGACTAGCGGGGGTTGAGCAGTTCTTC.

The V gene is TRBV5-6, the J gene TRBJ2-3; D is tentatively TRBD1 or TRBD2 (5 bases each). The length of the CDR3 is 16 residues. V lost 6 bases, J lost 3 bases, and 20 bases lay in between. The germline CDR1 and CDR2 sequences are SGHDT and YYEEEE. CDR3 protein: CASTSRGNLRTDTQYF. CDR3 in DNA: TGTGCCAGCACTTCCCGGGGCAATCTCCGAACAGATACGCAGTATTTT.

This clonotype was observed a handful of times. The V gene is TRBV12-5, the J gene TRBJ2-1; possibly TRBD1 or TRBD2 for D (5 bases each). The CDR3 contains 13 residues. Germline CDR1 is LGHNT and CDR2 is FRNRAP. The V end lost 6 bases, the J end lost 9 bases, and 15 bases lay between the germline ends. The CDR3 bases are TGTGCTAGTGGACCCCCAATCGGGGCTGAGCAGTTCTTC. This encodes CASGPPIGAEQFF.

This sequence joins TRBV28 and TRBJ2-3; D may be TRBD1 (6 bases). Germline assignment: CDR1 MDHEN and CDR2 SYDVKM. The CDR3 is 15 amino acids. Trimming stripped 6 bases from V and 3 bases from J, with 16 bases between. In nucleotides, the CDR3 is TGTGCCAGCAGGCGAGGCTTAGGGACAACAGATACGCAGTATTTT. Translating gives CASRRGLGTTDTQYF.

The chain employs TRBV7-2 and TRBJ2-2; TRBD1 matches 12 bases. Germline V gene data show CDR1 as SGHTA and CDR2 as FQGNSA. The CDR3 has 17 residues. Trimming at V came to 5 bases and at J to 7 bases, leaving 11 bases not matched to a gene. DNA of the CDR3: TGTGCCAGCAGCATGAAACCGGGACAGGGGGCCGACGGGGAGCTGTTTTTT. This gives the protein CASSMKPGQGADGELFF. The full variable domain, completed using reference TRBV7-2 and TRBJ2-2, is GAGVSQSPSNKVTEKGKDVELRCDPISGHTALYWYRQSLGQGLEFLIYFQGNSAPDKSGLPSDRFSAERTGGSVSTLTIQRTQQEDSAVYLCASSMKPGQGADGELFFGEGSRLTVL.

V and J are TRBV4-2 and TRBJ1-2, with D perhaps matching TRBD1 (5 bases). V was cut by 1 base and J by 8 bases, with 14 bases left in between. CDR3 length: 14 residues. Germline CDR1 and CDR2: LGHNA and YNFKEQ. The CDR3 region is CASSQAQVLLGYTF. CDR3 nucleotides: TGTGCCAGCAGCCAAGCACAGGTCCTTCTAGGCTACACCTTC.

A few counts support this clonotype. The rearrangement uses TRBV4-3 and TRBJ2-7, with TRBD1 identical over 8 bases. This CDR3 contains 17 residues. V lost 0 bases to trimming and J lost 2 bases; unmatched junction nucleotides: 9. Germline CDR1 reads LGHNA; CDR2 reads YSLEER. CDR3 loop: CASSQDADTGGTYEQYF. CDR3 sequence (DNA): TGCGCCAGCAGCCAAGATGCGGATACAGGGGGAACCTACGAGCAGTACTTC.

The gene calls are TRBV20-1 and TRBJ1-5; D perhaps matches TRBD1 (5 bases). CDR3 length: 14 residues. From germline, CDR1 is DFQATT and CDR2 SNEGSKA (reference sequence). V lost 5 bases to trimming and J lost 2 bases, with 13 bases between them. In DNA, the CDR3 is TGCAGTGCTGCCTCGGGGACGGGCAATCAGCCCCAGCATTTT. Translating it yields CSAASGTGNQPQHF.

In its sample, this clonotype was seen a few times. The J gene is TRBJ1-5, the V gene TRBV6-2 or TRBV6-3; 7 positions agree with TRBD1. With 0 bases clipped from V and 2 bases from J, the junction kept 4 bases outside the gene matches. Looked up from germline, CDR1 is MNHEY and CDR2 is SVGEGT. The CDR3 contains 16 residues. CDR3 sequence: CASSYSPTGGNQPQHF. Here the CDR3 DNA reads TGTGCCAGCAGTTACTCCCCTACAGGGGGCAATCAGCCCCAGCATTTT.

This sequence joins TRBV29-1 and TRBJ2-7; D is unclear. Germline lookup yields CDR1 SQVTM and CDR2 ANQGSEA. V lost 4 bases to trimming and J lost 5 bases, with 15 bases between them. CDR3 length: 13 residues. The CDR3 sequence is CSVGSWGTNEQYF. The DNA for the CDR3 is TGCAGCGTTGGTTCTTGGGGTACTAACGAGCAGTACTTC.

This chain uses TRBV7-9 with TRBJ2-1; no definite D call. This CDR3 is 12 amino acids long. Between the trimmed V and J ends, which lost 4 bases and 10 bases, there was a span of 11 bases. Germline loops: CDR1 SEHNR, CDR2 FQNEAQ (reference sequence). Written as DNA, the CDR3 is TGTGCCAGCAGCTACCCTACCTGGGAGCAGTTCTTC. This gives the protein CASSYPTWEQFF.

In this sample, this clonotype turned up a few times. V and J are TRBV5-1 and TRBJ2-1; possible D gene TRBD1, 6 bases. Germline V gene lookup returns CDR1 SGHRS and CDR2 YFSETQ. The CDR3 is 15 residues long. The V gene lost 1 base and the J gene lost 0 bases, with 8 bases spanning the gap. CDR3 region: CASSLRGNSYNEQFF. CDR3 sequence (DNA): TGCGCCAGCAGCTTGAGGGGGAACTCCTACAATGAGCAGTTCTTC.

The J gene is TRBJ2-3, the V gene TRBV9; 8 nucleotides align to TRBD2. The CDR3 length is 15 residues. V lost 0 bases and J lost 1; bases outside the gene matches: 1. CDR1 is SGDLS, CDR2 YYNGEE, per germline. This CDR3 is CASSVAGGRTDTQYF. DNA of the CDR3: TGTGCCAGCAGCGTAGCGGGGGGGCGCACAGATACGCAGTATTTT.

The V gene is TRBV10-3, the J gene TRBJ2-2; TRBD2 is a possible D gene (7 bases). The germline V gene encodes CDR1 ENHRY and CDR2 SYGVKD. V shed 2 bases and J shed 4 bases, with 11 bases lying between them. The CDR3 spans 15 residues. Written as DNA, the CDR3 is TGTGCCATCAGTGAGAGGGGGGGGACCACCGGGGAGCTGTTTTTT. Encoded protein: CAISERGGTTGELFF.

Points on this clonotype: The junction differs from germline at one of its ends, possibly a read error. This sequence joins TRBV5-8 and TRBJ1-2, with 8 bases aligning to TRBD1. Germline-derived CDR1 and CDR2 are SGHTS and YDEGEE. This CDR3 spans 13 amino acids. The CDR3 sequence is CASSLRQGAPEAF. The CDR3 DNA sequence: TGTGCCAGCAGCTTGAGGCAGGGGGCTCCGGAGGCCTTC.

This clonotype was picked up many times. This chain connects TRBV28 to TRBJ1-4, with 9 nucleotides matching TRBD1. This CDR3 has 12 residues. The germline V gene encodes CDR1 MDHEN and CDR2 SYDVKM. V shed 10 bases and J 5 bases; nucleotides not matched to a gene: 2. This chain's CDR3 is CATQGANEKLFF. CDR3 bases: TGTGCCACACAGGGGGCGAATGAAAAACTGTTTTTT. Based on the CDR3 plus reference TRBV28 and TRBJ1-4, the full variable domain is DVKVTQSSRYLVKRTGEKVFLECVQDMDHENMFWYRQDPGLGLRLIYFSYDVKMKEKGDIPEGYSVSREKKERFSLILESASTNQTSMYLCATQGANEKLFFGSGTQLSVL.

This clonotype was counted at least ten times. The chain couples TRBV18 to TRBJ2-1, with 10 bases aligning to TRBD2. The V segment lost 4 bases and the J segment 6 bases; nucleotides outside the gene matches: 6. The CDR3 length is 15 residues. Looked up from germline, CDR1 is KGHSH and CDR2 is LQKENI. In nucleotides, the CDR3 is TGTGCCAGCTCACTCTGGACTAGCGGTACCAATGAGCAGTTCTTC. This gives the protein CASSLWTSGTNEQFF.

This clonotype has a count of ten or more. The chain couples TRBV12-3 or TRBV12-4 to TRBJ2-2; 7 positions match TRBD1. The CDR3 length is 15 residues. Losses at the gene ends were 1 base for V and 3 bases for J; bases not matched to a gene: 2. The CDR3 nucleotides read TGTGCCAGCAGTTTAGTAGGGGGCGACACCGGGGAGCTGTTTTTT. It encodes CASSLVGGDTGELFF.

This clonotype was recorded at least ten times. The chain carries TRBV7-8 and TRBJ2-1, with TRBD2 identical over 7 bases. Germline CDR1 SGHVS, CDR2 FQNEAQ. V gave up 3 bases and J gave up 10 bases; unmatched junction bases: 12. The CDR3 has 15 amino acids. CDR3 coding DNA: TGTGCCAGCAGCTTCGGGGGACTACATGGGCCGGAGCAGTTCTTC. The encoded protein is CASSFGGLHGPEQFF.

This clonotype is classed as hyperexpanded. The chain employs TRBV20-1 and TRBJ1-1; the D is unclear. The length of the CDR3 is 12 residues. Germline V CDR1 and CDR2: DFQATT, SNEGSKA (reference sequence). V lost 3 bases to trimming and J lost 3 bases, with 8 bases between them. The CDR3 nucleotides are TGCAGTGCTAGGGTTCGCGACACTGAAGCTTTCTTT. Amino acid sequence: CSARVRDTEAFF.

This clonotype was detected only a few times. The chain carries TRBV5-1 and TRBJ1-1; D is uncertain. Trimming left V 1 base short and J 3 bases short, with 7 bases between. Germline values: CDR1 SGHRS, CDR2 YFSETQ. The CDR3 runs 13 residues. The DNA of the CDR3 is TGCGCCAGCAGCTTGCTCGTGGACACTGAAGCTTTCTTT. This translates into CASSLLVDTEAFF. The complete variable domain, with remaining parts taken from reference TRBV5-1 and TRBJ1-1, reads KAGVTQTPRYLIKTRGQQVTLSCSPISGHRSVSWYQQTPGQGLQFLFEYFSETQRNKGNFPGRFSGRQFSNSRSEMNVSTLELGDSALYLCASSLLVDTEAFFGQGTRLTVV.